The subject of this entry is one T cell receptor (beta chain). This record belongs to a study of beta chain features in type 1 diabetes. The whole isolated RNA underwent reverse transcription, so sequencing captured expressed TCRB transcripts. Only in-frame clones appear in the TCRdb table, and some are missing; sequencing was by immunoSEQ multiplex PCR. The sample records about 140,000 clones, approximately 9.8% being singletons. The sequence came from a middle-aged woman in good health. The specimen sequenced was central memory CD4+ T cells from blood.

DNA of the CDR3: TGTGCCAGCAGCCCGGGACTAGCGGGGGGCACAGGCACAGATACGCAGTATTTT. It is translated as CASSPGLAGGTGTDTQYF. The chain joins TRBV5-8 to TRBJ2-3; 15 nucleotides align to TRBD2. After removal of 4 bases from V and 1 base from J, the junction contained 7 bases not matched to a gene. The CDR3 loop spans 18 amino acids. Germline V gene sequence: CDR1 SGHTS, CDR2 YDEGEE.